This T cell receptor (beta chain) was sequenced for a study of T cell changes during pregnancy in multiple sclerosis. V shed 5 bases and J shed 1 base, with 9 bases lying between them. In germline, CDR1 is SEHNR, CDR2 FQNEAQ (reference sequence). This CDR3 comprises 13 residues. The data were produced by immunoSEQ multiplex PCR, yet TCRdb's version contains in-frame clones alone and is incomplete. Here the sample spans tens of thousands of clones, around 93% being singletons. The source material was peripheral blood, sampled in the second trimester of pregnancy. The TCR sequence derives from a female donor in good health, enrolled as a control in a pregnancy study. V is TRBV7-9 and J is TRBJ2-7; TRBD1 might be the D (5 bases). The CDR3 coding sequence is TGTGCCAGCAGCCCCCCAGGGTCCTACGAGCAGTACTTC. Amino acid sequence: CASSPPGSYEQYF.